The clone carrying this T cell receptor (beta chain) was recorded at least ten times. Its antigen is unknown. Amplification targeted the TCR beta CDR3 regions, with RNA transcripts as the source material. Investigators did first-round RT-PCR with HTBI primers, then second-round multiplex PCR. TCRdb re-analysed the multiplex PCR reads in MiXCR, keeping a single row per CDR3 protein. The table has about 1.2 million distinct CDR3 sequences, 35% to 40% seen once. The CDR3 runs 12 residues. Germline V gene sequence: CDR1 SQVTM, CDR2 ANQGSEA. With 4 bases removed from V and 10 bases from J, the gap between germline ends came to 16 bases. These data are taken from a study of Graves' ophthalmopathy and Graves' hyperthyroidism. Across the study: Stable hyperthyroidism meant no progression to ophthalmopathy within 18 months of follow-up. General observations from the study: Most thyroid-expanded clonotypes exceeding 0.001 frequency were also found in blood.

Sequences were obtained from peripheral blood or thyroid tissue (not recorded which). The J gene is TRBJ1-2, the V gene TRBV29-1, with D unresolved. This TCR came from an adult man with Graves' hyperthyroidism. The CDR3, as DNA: TGCAGCGTTGTGAGTAGCCGAGAAGACTACACCTTC. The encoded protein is CSVVSSREDYTF.